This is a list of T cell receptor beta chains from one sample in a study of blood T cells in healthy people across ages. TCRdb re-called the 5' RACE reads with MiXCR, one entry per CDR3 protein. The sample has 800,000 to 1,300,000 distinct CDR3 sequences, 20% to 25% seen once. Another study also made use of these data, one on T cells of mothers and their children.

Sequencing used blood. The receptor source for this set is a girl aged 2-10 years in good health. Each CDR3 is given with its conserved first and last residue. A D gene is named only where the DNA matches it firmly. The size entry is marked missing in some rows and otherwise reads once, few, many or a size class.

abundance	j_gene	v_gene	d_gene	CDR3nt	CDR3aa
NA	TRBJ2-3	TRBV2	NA	TGTGCCAGCAGTGAATGGGCAGGGAAAGCGGATACGCAGTATTTT	CASSEWAGKADTQYF
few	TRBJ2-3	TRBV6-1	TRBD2	TGTGCCAGCAGTGAAACTCGACTAGCGGGGGACCTAGACACAGATACGCAGTATTTT	CASSETRLAGDLDTDTQYF
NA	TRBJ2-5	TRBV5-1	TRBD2	TGCGCCAGCAGCTTCGGTAGCGGGAGCTGGGAGACCCAGTACTTC	CASSFGSGSWETQYF
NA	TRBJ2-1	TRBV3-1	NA	TGTGCCAGCAGCCCTGTCAAGAACAATGAGCAGTTCTTC	CASSPVKNNEQFF
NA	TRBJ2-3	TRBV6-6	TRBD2	TGTGCCAGCAGCTACCCCCAGCGGGGGGGTCTAGATACGCAGTATTTT	CASSYPQRGGLDTQYF
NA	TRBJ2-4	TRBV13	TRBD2	TGTGCCAGCAGCTGGGGGACTAGCGGGGCGGGACTAGCCAAAAACATTCAGTACTTC	CASSWGTSGAGLAKNIQYF
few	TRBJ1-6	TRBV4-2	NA	TGTGCCAGCAGCCTTGAAGTGATCCGTCGGCCCTATAATTCACCCCTCCACTTT	CASSLEVIRRPYNSPLHF
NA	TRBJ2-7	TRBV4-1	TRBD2	TGCGCCAGCAGCCAAGCCCAGGGTAGACTAGCAGAATACGAGCAGTACTTC	CASSQAQGRLAEYEQYF
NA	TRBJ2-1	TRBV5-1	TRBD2	TGCGCCAGCAGCATAGGGACTAGCGGGAGGGTAGGGTTCAATGAGCAGTTCTTC	CASSIGTSGRVGFNEQFF
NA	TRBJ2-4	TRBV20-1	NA	TGCAGTGCTAGGTCCTCCAAAAACATTCAGTACTTC	CSARSSKNIQYF
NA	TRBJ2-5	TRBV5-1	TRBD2	TGCGCCAGCAGCAGGGTAGCGGGGCAAGAGACCCAGTACTTC	CASSRVAGQETQYF
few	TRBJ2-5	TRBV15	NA	TGTGCCACCTACGCGGTAGCGGAAGAGACCCAGTACTTC	CATYAVAEETQYF
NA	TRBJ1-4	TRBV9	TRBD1	TGTGCCAGCAGCGCTTCCGGGACAGGGGGCGAAAAACTGTTTTTT	CASSASGTGGEKLFF
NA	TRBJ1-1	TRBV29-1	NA	TGCAGCGTTGAAGATTTGGGGATTGGAGCTTTCTTT	CSVEDLGIGAFF
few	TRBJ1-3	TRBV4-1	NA	TGCGCCAGCAGCCAAGGACTGCTCTCTGGAAACACCATATATTTT	CASSQGLLSGNTIYF
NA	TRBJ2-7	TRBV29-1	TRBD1	TGCAGCGTGCGGGACAGGGGAACCGAGCAGTACTTC	CSVRDRGTEQYF
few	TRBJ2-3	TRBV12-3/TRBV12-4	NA	TGTGCCAGCAGTTTATCCGGGGGCGTAAGCACAGATACGCAGTATTTT	CASSLSGGVSTDTQYF
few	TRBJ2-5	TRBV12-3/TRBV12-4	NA	TGTGCCAGCAGTTTGGCAGGGTATAGTTTGGGAGAGACCCAGTACTTC	CASSLAGYSLGETQYF
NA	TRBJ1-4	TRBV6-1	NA	TGTGCCAGCAGTGAATTTAATGAAAAACTGTTTTTT	CASSEFNEKLFF
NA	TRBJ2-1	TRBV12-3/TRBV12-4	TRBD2	TGTGCCAGCCGCACAGCGGGAGTGAATGAGCAGTTCTTC	CASRTAGVNEQFF
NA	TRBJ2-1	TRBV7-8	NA	TGTGCCAGCAGCTTAGTCTCCTCTCCGGGATTCCTGAGTGAGCAGTTCTTC	CASSLVSSPGFLSEQFF
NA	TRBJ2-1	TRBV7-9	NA	TGTGCCAGCAGCCTATCATCCCTCTGGGAGCAGTTCTTC	CASSLSSLWEQFF
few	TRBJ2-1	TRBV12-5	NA	TGTGCTAGTGGTTTGGACGGCCGCGGGTTCGGTGAGCAGTTCTTC	CASGLDGRGFGEQFF
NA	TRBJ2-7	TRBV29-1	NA	TGCAGCGTTCTGACAGGCCCCTACGAGCAGTACTTC	CSVLTGPYEQYF
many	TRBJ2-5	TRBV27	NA	TGTGCCAGCAGGAGCTCGGGGACCCAGTACTTC	CASRSSGTQYF
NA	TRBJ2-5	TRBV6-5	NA	TGTGCCAGCAGTTCGCCGGGACTCAAAGAGACCCAGTACTTC	CASSSPGLKETQYF
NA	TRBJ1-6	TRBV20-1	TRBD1	TGCAGTGCCCTAGGGGGCATTAATTCACCCCTCCACTTT	CSALGGINSPLHF
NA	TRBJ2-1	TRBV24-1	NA	TGTGCCACCAGATCAGACTCAGAGAGACATGAGCAGTTCTTC	CATRSDSERHEQFF
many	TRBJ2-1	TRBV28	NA	TGTGCCAGCAGTTTGTTACGGGGCTCCTACAATGAGCAGTTCTTC	CASSLLRGSYNEQFF
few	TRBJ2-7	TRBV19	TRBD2	TGTGCCAGTCGCCCCCGGACTAGCGGATCCTACGAGCAGTACTTC	CASRPRTSGSYEQYF
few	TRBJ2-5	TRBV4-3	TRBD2	TGCGCCAGCAGCCAAGATAGAAGCGGGGGGGTTCAAGAGACCCAGTACTTC	CASSQDRSGGVQETQYF
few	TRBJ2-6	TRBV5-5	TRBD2	TGTGCCAGCAGCTGGACTAGCGGGATCTCTGGGGCCAACGTCCTGACTTTC	CASSWTSGISGANVLTF
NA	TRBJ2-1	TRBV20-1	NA	TGCAGTGCTAGAGATGGGGGAGGGGGAGGAGCCTACAATGAGCAGTTCTTC	CSARDGGGGGAYNEQFF
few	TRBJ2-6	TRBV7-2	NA	TGTGCCAGCAGCTTAGTCTATGGGGCCAACGTCCTGACTTTC	CASSLVYGANVLTF
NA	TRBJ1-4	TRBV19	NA	TGTGCCAGTAGGGACTACGGGGAAAAACTGTTTTTT	CASRDYGEKLFF
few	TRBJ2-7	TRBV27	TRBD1	TGTGCCAGCAGTTTGAGAGGGGGCCAGATTTACGAGCAGTACTTC	CASSLRGGQIYEQYF
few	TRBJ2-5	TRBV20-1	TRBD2	TGCAGTGCTAGGACCAGCGGGGAAGAGACCCAGTACTTC	CSARTSGEETQYF
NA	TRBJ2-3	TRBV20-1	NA	TGCAGTGCTAGAGGACTCCGTTCTGTCACAGATACGCAGTATTTT	CSARGLRSVTDTQYF
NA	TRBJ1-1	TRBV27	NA	TGTGCCAGCAGTGCGAGGGGTTTGAGCACTGAAGCTTTCTTT	CASSARGLSTEAFF
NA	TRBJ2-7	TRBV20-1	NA	TGCAGTGCTCTAGTATTCGGGGGTTCCTACGAGCAGTACTTC	CSALVFGGSYEQYF
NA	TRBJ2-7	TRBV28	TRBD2	TGTGCCAGCAGTAGAGGACTAGCCAGAAGGGAGGACGAGCAGTACTTC	CASSRGLARREDEQYF
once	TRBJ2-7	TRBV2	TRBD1	TGTGCCGGCAGCGACCGGGACAGACTCTACGAGCAGTACTTC	CAGSDRDRLYEQYF
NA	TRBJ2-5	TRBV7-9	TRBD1	TGTGCCAGCAGCTCCCCGACAGGGAAGAAAGAGACCCAGTACTTC	CASSSPTGKKETQYF
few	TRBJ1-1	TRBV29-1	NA	TGCAGCGTTGATATCTCTGCATCCACTGAAGCTTTCTTT	CSVDISASTEAFF
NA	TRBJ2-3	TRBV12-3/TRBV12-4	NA	TGTGCCAGCAGTGGCCGACTTGGAGCAGATACGCAGTATTTT	CASSGRLGADTQYF
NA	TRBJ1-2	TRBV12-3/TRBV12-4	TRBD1	TGTGCCAGCAGCACGGACAGGGTTGGCTACACCTTC	CASSTDRVGYTF
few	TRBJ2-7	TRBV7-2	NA	TGTGCCAGCAGTTATGCGGGACAGAGTTACTACGAGCAGTACTTC	CASSYAGQSYYEQYF
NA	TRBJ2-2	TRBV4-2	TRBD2	TGTGCCAGCAGCCGATCAAAGACTAGCGGGGAACCCGGGGAGCTGTTTTTT	CASSRSKTSGEPGELFF
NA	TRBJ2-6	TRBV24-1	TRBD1	TGTGCCACCGGACAGGTATCGACCTCTGGGGCCAACGTCCTGACTTTC	CATGQVSTSGANVLTF